The 19 T cell receptor beta chains below come from one sample, sequenced in a study of blood T cells in healthy people across ages. A second PCR, run for roughly 7 to 12 cycles, used a sample-barcoded 5' primer plus a J-beta primer mix. TCRdb used MiXCR to reprocess the 5' RACE reads, holding one entry per CDR3 protein. The repertoire holds approximately 800,000 distinct CDR3 sequences, with around 50% as singletons. Specimen: blood. The receptor set was obtained from a man aged 40-49 years in good health.

The chain is built from TRBV6-5 and TRBJ2-3; TRBD2 aligns across 8 bases. Germline CDR1 and CDR2: MNHEY and SVGAGI. The CDR3 sequence is 15 residues long. The V gene end was trimmed by 4 bases and the J gene end by 3 bases; junction bases not matched to a gene: 6. CDR3 protein: CASSSAGGFTDTQYF. The CDR3 nucleotides read TGTGCCAGCAGTTCTGCGGGAGGTTTTACAGATACGCAGTATTTT.

The chain recombines TRBV21-1 with TRBJ2-3. TRBV21-1 is a known pseudogene. The CDR3 loop spans 15 amino acids. The DNA for the CDR3 is TGTGCCAGCAGCACCCAGTATGCATCTCCTGATACGCAGTATTTT. It encodes CASSTQYASPDTQYF.

The chain combines TRBV5-1 with TRBJ2-3; D not certain. This CDR3 spans 14 amino acids. Germline CDR1 SGHRS, CDR2 YFSETQ. The V end was cut by 0 bases, the J end by 4 bases, with 9 bases between. The CDR3 DNA sequence: TGCGCCAGCAGCTTGGACCCTTCCGCAGATACGCAGTATTTT. Amino acids: CASSLDPSADTQYF.

The chain combines TRBV7-2 with TRBJ1-2; D call uncertain. This CDR3 is built from 16 residues. Trimming removed 0 bases from V and 8 bases from J, with 19 bases in between. From germline, CDR1 is SGHTA and CDR2 FQGNSA. The CDR3 loop is CASSLARSPDLEGYTF. In DNA form, the CDR3 reads TGTGCCAGCAGCTTAGCGCGGAGCCCCGATCTGGAAGGCTACACCTTC.

The V call is TRBV29-1, the J call TRBJ2-1; D assignment may be TRBD1 or TRBD2 (5 bases each). The CDR3 consists of 12 residues. The germline V and J ends were trimmed by 6 bases and 9 bases, with 15 bases remaining between them. The germline V gene encodes CDR1 SQVTM and CDR2 ANQGSEA. The CDR3 spells CSVGHMRGEQFF. The CDR3 nucleotides are TGCAGCGTGGGGCATATGAGGGGTGAGCAGTTCTTC.

The genes are TRBV23-1 and TRBJ2-5, with TRBD2 matching 10 bases. TRBV23-1 is labeled an ORF, and its function is uncertain. J gave up 11 bases and V 1 base, and 13 bases lay outside the gene matches. The CDR3 consists of 16 residues. DNA of the CDR3: TGCGCCAGCAGTCAATTTATTCTAGCGGGAGCTCGTGAGCAGTACTTC. This gives the protein CASSQFILAGAREQYF.

Only a few counts were recorded for this clonotype. The J gene is TRBJ2-7, the V gene TRBV20-1, with D possibly TRBD1 on 6 matching bases. The V end lost 0 bases, the J end lost 6 bases, and 15 bases lay between the germline ends. Germline values: CDR1 DFQATT, CDR2 SNEGSKA (reference sequence). CDR3 size: 14 residues. The CDR3 nucleotides are TGCAGTGCTAGAGAGGGGGCGAGTTTCTTCGAGCAGTACTTC. Translated, it gives CSAREGASFFEQYF.

The chain recombines TRBV27 with TRBJ2-3; D not certain. The CDR3 length is 16 residues. Germline CDR1 reads MNHEY; CDR2 reads SMNVEV (reference sequence). The germline V and J ends were trimmed by 0 bases and 0 bases, with 10 bases remaining between them. The CDR3 loop reads CASSLSIGDSTDTQYF. The CDR3 DNA follows: TGTGCCAGCAGTTTATCGATTGGCGACAGCACAGATACGCAGTATTTT.

The chain is built from TRBV20-1 and TRBJ1-2, with 8 bases aligning to TRBD1. The J segment lost 12 bases and the V segment lost 4 bases, leaving 10 bases of the junction unmatched. CDR3 length equals 12 residues. The germline V gene has CDR1 DFQATT and CDR2 SNEGSKA (reference sequence). The CDR3 nucleotides are TGCAGTGCTACCCCAGGGGGCGAGCTCCACACCTTC. Translated: CSATPGGELHTF.

The chain has TRBV27 and TRBJ2-2; D unclear. CDR1 and CDR2 (germline): MNHEY, SMNVEV (reference sequence). Trimming removed 5 bases from V and 9 bases from J, with 13 bases in between. The CDR3 has 13 amino acids. CDR3 in DNA: TGTGCCAGCAGTGAGGAGTTAGGGCGGGAGCTGTTTTTT. As protein: CASSEELGRELFF.

This clonotype was picked up many times. The V call is TRBV28, the J call TRBJ2-1; 7 positions agree with TRBD2. The germline CDR1 and CDR2 sequences are MDHEN and SYDVKM. With 5 bases clipped from V and 7 bases from J, the junction kept 8 bases outside the gene matches. CDR3 length: 14 residues. Here the CDR3 DNA reads TGTGCCAGCAGTAAACGGGCCGGGGGGAATGAGCAGTTCTTC. Its translation is CASSKRAGGNEQFF.

The rearrangement links TRBV9 to TRBJ2-5; either TRBD1 or TRBD2 may supply D (5 bases each). V lost 4 bases, J lost 7 bases, and 17 bases lay in between. Germline values: CDR1 SGDLS, CDR2 YYNGEE. The CDR3 covers 14 residues. The CDR3 loop is CASSQIGTEGTQYF. The DNA for the CDR3 is TGTGCCAGCAGCCAGATCGGGACCGAAGGGACCCAGTACTTC. Full variable domain (rest looked up from reference TRBV9 and TRBJ2-5): DSGVTQTPKHLITATGQRVTLRCSPRSGDLSVYWYQQSLDQGLQFLIQYYNGEERAKGNILERFSAQQFPDLHSELNLSSLELGDSALYFCASSQIGTEGTQYFGPGTRLLVL.

J is TRBJ2-3 and V is TRBV10-3; no clear D. The CDR3 spans 15 residues. Germline-derived CDR1 and CDR2 are ENHRY and SYGVKD. Trimming removed 6 bases at V and 2 bases at J, with 15 bases between. This CDR3 reads CAIRPGRTDTDTQYF. The CDR3 DNA follows: TGTGCCATCAGGCCGGGCCGTACCGACACAGATACGCAGTATTTT.

This clonotype was observed a handful of times. This chain connects TRBV4-3 to TRBJ2-6, with D hard to call. Germline V lookup: CDR1 LGHNA, CDR2 YSLEER. The germline V and J ends were trimmed by 3 bases and 2 bases, with 8 bases remaining between them. There are 15 residues in the CDR3. In DNA form, the CDR3 reads TGCGCCAGCAGCCAGGCTCTTGCTGGGGCCAACGTCCTGACTTTC. Protein product: CASSQALAGANVLTF.

Comments on this clonotype: An end of the junction does not agree with germline; a read error may underlie this. The rearrangement uses TRBV6-6 and TRBJ1-2, with D uncertain. The CDR3 is 10 amino acids. The germline CDR1 and CDR2 sequences are MNHNY and SVGAGI (reference sequence). CDR3 region: CASSDYAYTF. The CDR3 coding sequence is TGTGCCAGCAGTGACTATGCCTACACCTTC.

The chain combines TRBV7-2 with TRBJ2-5, with D possibly TRBD2 on 6 matching bases. The CDR3 loop spans 14 amino acids. The V and J ends lost 3 bases and 5 bases respectively, with 13 bases between them. CDR1 is SGHTA, CDR2 FQGNSA, per germline. CDR3: CASSFSASGETQYF. DNA of the CDR3: TGTGCCAGCAGCTTTTCGGCCAGCGGGGAGACCCAGTACTTC.

The chain carries TRBV4-1 and TRBJ2-7; D call uncertain. The CDR3 loop spans 14 amino acids. CDR1 MGHRA and CDR2 YSYEKL come from the germline V gene. V was trimmed by 1 base and J by 0 bases, leaving 7 bases between them. The CDR3 reads CASSQGDPSYEQYF. In DNA form, the CDR3 reads TGCGCCAGCAGCCAAGGGGATCCCTCCTACGAGCAGTACTTC.

The rearrangement links TRBV12-3 or TRBV12-4 to TRBJ2-7; no definite D call. The J call is doubtful: the DNA matches TRBJ2-4 better. This CDR3 has 13 amino acids. The CDR3 coding sequence is TGTGCCAGCAGTTTAAACCTGGAAAACATTCAGTACTTC. It specifies CASSLNLENIQYF.

Points on this clonotype: Since a much larger clone is just one base distant, this may be a read error. DNA for the CDR3: TGCAGCCTACTGCTACTTCAGGGTGTGTACAATGAGCAGTTCTTC. This codes for CSLLLLQGVYNEQFF. The chain carries TRBV29-1 and TRBJ2-1; D is possibly TRBD1 (5 bases). The CDR3 extends over 15 amino acids. Germline V CDR1 and CDR2: SQVTM, ANQGSEA. Trimming took off 8 bases at V and 4 bases at J, with 21 bases between the two ends.